This is a list of T cell receptor beta chains from one sample in a study of OX40 agonist ivuxolimab in advanced cancers. Using immunoSEQ multiplex PCR, the repertoire was profiled, and TCRdb retains in-frame clones only, with some absent. The sample has more than 75,000 clones; about 88% are singletons. The sample in question was CD4+ or CD8+ T cells sorted from blood, obtained in a trial of the OX40 agonist ivuxolimab. These TCRs come from an adult with an advanced solid tumor such as melanoma, head and neck, liver or kidney cancer. Both conserved end residues are part of each CDR3. D genes are given only for firm matches. Expanded clones are given a class, and other clones once, few, many or no size at all.

TRBV7-6	-	TRBJ1-4	-	TGTGCCAGCAGAAGGAGCTTAAATGAAAAACTGTTTTTT	CASRRSLNEKLFF
TRBV28	-	TRBJ1-2	-	TGTGCCAGCAGGTCCCGGGCTGTCTATGGCTACACCTTC	CASRSRAVYGYTF
TRBV6-1	-	TRBJ1-5	-	TGTGCCAGCAGTGAAGCTTGGGTTGATCAGCCCCAGCATTTT	CASSEAWVDQPQHF
TRBV5-1	-	TRBJ1-5	TRBD1	TGCGCCAGCAGCTGGACAGGGAATCAGCCCCAGCATTTT	CASSWTGNQPQHF
TRBV6-5	-	TRBJ1-1	-	TGTGCCAGCAGTTACTCGAAATCAGGGATATGGCGAGCTTTCTTT	CASSYSKSGIWRAFF
TRBV2	-	TRBJ2-1	-	TGTGCCAGCAGTGAAGAGGCTAGGCAGTTCTTC	CASSEEARQFF
TRBV6-1	-	TRBJ1-5	TRBD1	TGTGCCAGCAGCGAACAGGGGGGAAACATACAGCCCCAGCATTTT	CASSEQGGNIQPQHF
TRBV27	-	TRBJ1-5	-	TGTGCCAGCAGATTATCGGACAGAAATAGCAATCAGCCCCAGCATTTT	CASRLSDRNSNQPQHF
TRBV27	-	TRBJ2-2	TRBD2	TGTGCCAGCAGTGGGGGACTAGCGGGCCCCACCGGGGAGCTGTTTTTT	CASSGGLAGPTGELFF
TRBV18	-	TRBJ1-1	-	TGTGCCAGCTCACCAAGCCACGCTGAAGCTTTCTTT	CASSPSHAEAFF
TRBV19	-	TRBJ2-7	-	TGTGCCAGTAGTATGTACGGAACCTACGAGCAGTACTTC	CASSMYGTYEQYF
TRBV7-8	-	TRBJ2-5	TRBD2	TGTGCCAGCAGCAACCGGGGGGGAGGGAGTTGGGAGACCCAGTACTTC	CASSNRGGGSWETQYF
TRBV4-1	few	TRBJ2-7	-	TGCGCCAGCAGTAGGGGAGAGGGACAGTACTTC	CASSRGEGQYF
TRBV7-8	once	TRBJ2-3	-	TGTGCCAGCAGCTTCGGGTTGTGGGGGCGCACAGATACGCAGTATTTT	CASSFGLWGRTDTQYF
TRBV7-3	-	TRBJ1-2	TRBD1	TGTGCCAGCAGCTCCACAGGGGGCGGTGGCTACACCTTC	CASSSTGGGGYTF
TRBV6-4	-	TRBJ1-2	TRBD1	TGTGCCAGCAGTTGGACAGGGGGAAGCTATGGCTACACCTTC	CASSWTGGSYGYTF
TRBV5-5	-	TRBJ2-3	TRBD2	TGTGCCAGCAGCCCGGAGACTAGCGGGACCACAGATACGCAGTATTTT	CASSPETSGTTDTQYF
TRBV5-1	-	TRBJ2-5	TRBD1	TGCGCCAGCAGCGACGACAGGGTTGTAAGGGAGACCCAGTACTTC	CASSDDRVVRETQYF
TRBV7-7	-	TRBJ2-2	TRBD2	TGTGCCAGCAGCTTAGTTAGCGGGGGCACCGGGGAGCTGTTTTTT	CASSLVSGGTGELFF
TRBV4-1	-	TRBJ1-2	-	TGCGCCAGCAGCCAAGTACCGGGACAAAACTATGGCTACACCTTC	CASSQVPGQNYGYTF
TRBV19	-	TRBJ2-7	TRBD1	TGTGCCAGTAGTATTGGGACAGTATACGAGCAGTACTTC	CASSIGTVYEQYF
TRBV4-1	-	TRBJ2-1	TRBD2	TGCGCCAGCAGCCATCACAGCGGGGGGGCTCGCAATGAGCAGTTCTTC	CASSHHSGGARNEQFF
TRBV5-6	-	TRBJ2-1	-	TGTGCCAGCAGCTTGGGGGGAGGATTCTCCTACAATGAGCAGTTCTTC	CASSLGGGFSYNEQFF
TRBV21-1	-	TRBJ1-5	-	TGTGCCAGCAGCGACGGCCGGGACAGGGATAAACAGCCCCAGCATTTT	CASSDGRDRDKQPQHF
TRBV7-3	-	TRBJ2-5	-	TGTGCCAGCAGCCCTTTGGGCCAAGAGACCCAGTACTTC	CASSPLGQETQYF
TRBV7-9	-	TRBJ2-2	-	TGTGCCAGCAGTCTAGGGACTCTCCACACCGGGGAGCTGTTTTTT	CASSLGTLHTGELFF
TRBV5-1	-	TRBJ1-2	TRBD1	TGCGCCAGCAGCCCACAGGGGGCGCATGGCTACACCTTC	CASSPQGAHGYTF
TRBV2	-	TRBJ2-5	TRBD1	TGTGCCAGCAGTGAACCTCGGACAGGGGGGGGAGAGACCCAGTACTTC	CASSEPRTGGGETQYF
TRBV7-2	-	TRBJ2-1	TRBD2	TGTGCCAGCAGCTTAACAACGGGAGGTATTGGTGAGCAGTTCTTC	CASSLTTGGIGEQFF
TRBV2	-	TRBJ1-5	TRBD1	TGTGCCAGCAGTAGTCCGCCAGGGGGGAATCAGCCCCAGCATTTT	CASSSPPGGNQPQHF
TRBV29-1	-	TRBJ2-1	-	TGCAGCGTTGACTCGAGTTTCGTCAGCTCCTACAATGAGCAGTTCTTC	CSVDSSFVSSYNEQFF
TRBV2	few	TRBJ1-1	TRBD1	TGTGCCAGCCTGCTCCGGGACAGGGGATCGGGGACTGAAGCTTTCTTT	CASLLRDRGSGTEAFF
TRBV7-6	-	TRBJ2-1	-	TGTGCCAGCAGCTTAGTAGGAGTATACAATGAGCAGTTCTTC	CASSLVGVYNEQFF
TRBV7-9	-	TRBJ1-2	-	TGTGCCAGCAGCTTTGGGTCGGGTCTACTTAACTATGGCTACACCTTC	CASSFGSGLLNYGYTF
TRBV7-2	-	TRBJ1-2	-	TGTGCCAGCAGCTTAGAGGGGATAATATATGGCTACACCTTC	CASSLEGIIYGYTF
TRBV11-1	-	TRBJ2-1	TRBD2	TGTGCCAGCAGCCCACTCACGGGGGGTTGGGGGAATGAGCAGTTCTTC	CASSPLTGGWGNEQFF
TRBV7-6	-	TRBJ2-7	TRBD1	TGTGCCAGCAGCTTAGAGGGGGGACAGGGCTACGAGCAGTACTTC	CASSLEGGQGYEQYF
TRBV19	-	TRBJ2-6	-	TGTGCCAGTAGTATTAGTGTTGGGGCCAACGTCCTGACTTTC	CASSISVGANVLTF
TRBV6-6	-	TRBJ1-2	TRBD1	TGTGCCAGCAGTTACGGTGGACAGGGGTTTGAGGGCTACACCTTC	CASSYGGQGFEGYTF
TRBV19	-	TRBJ1-2	-	TGTGCCAGTAGTATTAGTAACTATGGCTACACCTTC	CASSISNYGYTF
TRBV6-5	-	TRBJ2-7	-	TGTGCCAGCAGTAGGGATGACCCCTACGAGCAGTACTTC	CASSRDDPYEQYF
TRBV16	-	TRBJ1-4	-	TGTGCCAGCAGCCAATGGAGGGAAAGAGAAAAACTGTTTTTT	CASSQWREREKLFF
TRBV5-4	-	TRBJ2-2	-	TGTGCCAGCAGCTTGGGACTCCAAAACCGGGAGCTGTTTTTT	CASSLGLQNRELFF
TRBV27	-	TRBJ2-7	-	TGTGCCAGCAAACCACCCGGAGGGGACGCGCTCTCCTACGAGCAGTACTTC	CASKPPGGDALSYEQYF
TRBV2	few	TRBJ2-5	TRBD1	TGTGCCAGCAATTTACGGTCAGGGGGCGCCGGCGAAGAGACCCAGTACTTC	CASNLRSGGAGEETQYF
TRBV6-5	-	TRBJ2-1	-	TGTGCCAGCAGTTCTGGGTGGAGTTACAATGAGCAGTTCTTC	CASSSGWSYNEQFF
TRBV5-4	-	TRBJ1-1	-	TGTGCCAGCAGCCGTAACAGGGAGGGTGAAGCTTTCTTT	CASSRNREGEAFF
TRBV5-1	once	TRBJ1-1	TRBD1	TGCGCCAGCAGCTTGGGTTTGGGACAGGGGCACACTGAAGCTTTCTTT	CASSLGLGQGHTEAFF
TRBV7-3	-	TRBJ2-3	-	TGTGCCAGCAGCTCCAACCCCCTCACAGATACGCAGTATTTT	CASSSNPLTDTQYF
TRBV10-2	-	TRBJ1-3	-	TGCGCCAGCAGTGATGGGGCCTCTGGAAACACCATATATTTT	CASSDGASGNTIYF
TRBV27	once	TRBJ1-1	-	TGTGCCAGCAGTTTAGTGGGGGCCGGTGTCACTGAAGCTTTCTTT	CASSLVGAGVTEAFF
TRBV18	-	TRBJ1-3	-	TGTGCCAGCTCACCACAGGCATCAGAAGGCGACACCCTGAGGAACACCATATATTTT	CASSPQASEGDTLRNTIYF
TRBV7-2	-	TRBJ1-1	-	TGTGCCAGCAGCCTACAGGGACGGCTAACTGAAGCTTTCTTT	CASSLQGRLTEAFF
TRBV19	once	TRBJ2-1	-	TGTGCCAGTAGTACGTCACACGGCCCCTACAATGAGCAGTTCTTC	CASSTSHGPYNEQFF
TRBV6-5	-	TRBJ1-2	-	TGTGCCAGCAGGGGAGAGTGGGCTAGCTATGGCTACACCTTC	CASRGEWASYGYTF